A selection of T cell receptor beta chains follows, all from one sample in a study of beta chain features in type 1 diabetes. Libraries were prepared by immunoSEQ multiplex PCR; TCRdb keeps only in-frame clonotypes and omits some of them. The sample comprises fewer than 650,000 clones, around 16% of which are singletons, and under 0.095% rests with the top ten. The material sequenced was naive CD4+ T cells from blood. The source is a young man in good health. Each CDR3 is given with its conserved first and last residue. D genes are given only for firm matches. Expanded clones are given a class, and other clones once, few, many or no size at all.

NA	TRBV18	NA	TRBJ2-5	CASSPRAQGETQYF	TGTGCCAGCTCACCTAGAGCCCAGGGGGAGACCCAGTACTTC
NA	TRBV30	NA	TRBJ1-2	CAWSSPLSWGYTF	TGTGCCTGGAGTTCCCCCCTAAGTTGGGGCTACACCTTC
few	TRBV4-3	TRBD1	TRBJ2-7	CASSQDGQGPYEQYF	TGCGCCAGCAGCCAAGACGGACAGGGTCCCTACGAGCAGTACTTC
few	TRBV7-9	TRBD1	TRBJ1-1	CASKIDRVMAEAFF	TGTGCCAGCAAAATAGACAGGGTCATGGCTGAAGCTTTCTTT
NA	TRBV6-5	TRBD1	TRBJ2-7	CASSYSGQTGVYEQYF	TGTGCCAGCAGTTACTCGGGACAGACAGGAGTCTACGAGCAGTACTTC
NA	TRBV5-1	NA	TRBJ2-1	CASRRDNEQFF	TGCGCCAGCAGACGCGACAATGAGCAGTTCTTC
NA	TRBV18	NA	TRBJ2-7	CASSPNRDTSYEQYF	TGTGCCAGCTCACCTAATCGGGACACCTCCTACGAGCAGTACTTC
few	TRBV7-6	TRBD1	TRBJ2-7	CASSTRRAGTVNYEQYF	TGTGCCAGCAGCACTAGAAGGGCCGGGACAGTTAACTACGAGCAGTACTTC
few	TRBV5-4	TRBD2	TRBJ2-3	CASSLGTSGKVTQYF	TGTGCCAGCAGCTTGGGGACTAGCGGGAAGGTTACGCAGTATTTT
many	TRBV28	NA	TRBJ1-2	CASSSHLYGYTF	TGTGCCAGCAGTTCGCACTTGTATGGCTACACCTTC
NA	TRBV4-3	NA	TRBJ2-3	CASSLRGTDTQYF	TGCGCCAGCAGCTTGCGGGGCACAGATACGCAGTATTTT
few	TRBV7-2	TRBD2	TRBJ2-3	CASSLGGSADTQYF	TGTGCCAGCAGCCTAGGCGGGAGTGCAGATACGCAGTATTTT
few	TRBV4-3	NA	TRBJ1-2	CASSQEWRGSYGYTF	TGCGCCAGCAGCCAAGAGTGGCGAGGGAGCTATGGCTACACCTTC
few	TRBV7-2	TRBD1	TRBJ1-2	CASSLGGTGVIYGYTF	TGTGCCAGCAGCTTAGGGGGGACAGGGGTCATTTATGGCTACACCTTC
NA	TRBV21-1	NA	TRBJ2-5	CASSKKGGGLETQYF	TGTGCCAGCAGCAAAAAGGGCGGGGGCCTAGAGACCCAGTACTTC
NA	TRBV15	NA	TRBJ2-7	CATSRGRRRGGSGEQYF	TGTGCCACCAGCAGAGGTCGTCGAAGGGGTGGGTCCGGCGAGCAGTACTTC
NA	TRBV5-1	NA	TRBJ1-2	CASSFLGTADGYTF	TGCGCCAGCAGCTTTTTGGGGACCGCCGATGGCTACACCTTC
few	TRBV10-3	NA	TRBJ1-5	CAISDGGQPQHF	TGTGCCATCAGTGATGGCGGTCAGCCCCAGCATTTT
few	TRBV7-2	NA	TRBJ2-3	CASSLGAGQDTQYF	TGTGCCAGCAGCTTAGGGGCGGGACAAGATACGCAGTATTTT
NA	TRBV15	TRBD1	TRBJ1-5	CATSRPGTGGNQPQHF	TGTGCCACCAGCAGACCCGGGACAGGGGGCAATCAGCCCCAGCATTTT
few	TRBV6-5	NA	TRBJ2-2	CASSYSFQPTGELFF	TGTGCCAGCAGTTACAGCTTCCAGCCCACCGGGGAGCTGTTTTTT
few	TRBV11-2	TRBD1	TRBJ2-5	CASSLVGQGSETQYF	TGTGCCAGCAGCTTAGTGGGACAGGGCTCGGAGACCCAGTACTTC
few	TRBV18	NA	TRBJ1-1	CASSPQAGSTEAFF	TGTGCCAGCTCACCACAAGCAGGGAGCACTGAAGCTTTCTTT
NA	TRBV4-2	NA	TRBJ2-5	CASSQLGPQETQYF	TGTGCCAGCAGCCAATTGGGCCCGCAAGAGACCCAGTACTTC
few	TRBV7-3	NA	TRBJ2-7	CASSPERGYEQYF	TGTGCCAGCAGCCCAGAGCGAGGATACGAGCAGTACTTC
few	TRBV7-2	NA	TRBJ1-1	CASSLGQNTEAFF	TGTGCCAGCAGCTTAGGGCAGAACACTGAAGCTTTCTTT
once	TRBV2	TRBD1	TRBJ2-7	CATRQGPYEQYF	TGTGCCACCCGACAGGGGCCCTACGAGCAGTACTTC
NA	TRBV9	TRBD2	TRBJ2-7	CASSASGTSREQYF	TGTGCCAGCAGCGCCTCCGGGACTAGTCGCGAGCAGTACTTC
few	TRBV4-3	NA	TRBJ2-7	CASSQDVGVYEQYF	TGCGCCAGCAGCCAAGATGTTGGGGTCTACGAGCAGTACTTC
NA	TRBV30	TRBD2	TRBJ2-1	CAWSLGRTSGSGPQFF	TGTGCCTGGAGTCTGGGCAGGACTAGCGGGAGCGGTCCGCAGTTCTTC
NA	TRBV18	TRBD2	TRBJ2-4	CASSPSSGGLAKNIQYF	TGTGCCAGCTCACCATCTAGCGGGGGACTAGCCAAAAACATTCAGTACTTC
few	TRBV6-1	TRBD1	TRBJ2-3	CASRTGWGSTDTQYF	TGTGCCAGCAGGACAGGGTGGGGTAGCACAGATACGCAGTATTTT
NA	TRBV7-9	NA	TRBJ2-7	CATDQTNYEQYF	TGTGCCACCGATCAGACAAACTACGAGCAGTACTTC